These 9 T cell receptor beta chains share one sample of origin, sequenced in a study of blood T cell repertoires in COVID-19. Using immunoSEQ multiplex PCR, the repertoire was profiled, and TCRdb retains in-frame clones only, with some absent. Of around 70,000 clones listed, approximately 80% were seen once; the top ten hold 15% to 17%. Sequencing was performed on peripheral blood. Source of these receptors: a human donor in a cohort sampled during active COVID-19.

The chain employs TRBV6-6 and TRBJ2-1; 10 bases align to TRBD2. Losses at the gene ends were 9 bases for V and 7 bases for J; bases not matched to a gene: 15. CDR3 size: 16 residues. Germline assignment: CDR1 MNHNY and CDR2 SVGAGI (reference sequence). DNA of the CDR3: TGTGCCAGTTGGGCTACGGCTAGCGGGAGTCGGAATGAGCAGTTCTTC. Translating gives CASWATASGSRNEQFF.

The chain links TRBV7-9 to TRBJ2-6, with 7 bases identical to TRBD2. This CDR3 region has 15 residues. The ends lost 2 bases at V and 7 bases at J; junction bases unmatched: 5. The germline V gene has CDR1 SEHNR and CDR2 FQNEAQ (reference sequence). The CDR3 DNA follows: TGTGCCAGCAGCTTACGCGGGGGACGAGCCAACGTCCTGACTTTC. Translating it yields CASSLRGGRANVLTF.

The chain is built from TRBV19 and TRBJ2-2; D not resolved. This CDR3 has 15 residues. V lost 3 bases to trimming and J lost 6 bases, with 14 bases between them. Germline V gives CDR1 LNHDA, CDR2 SQIVND (reference sequence). This CDR3 is CASSMVAASAGELFF. The CDR3 bases are TGTGCCAGTAGTATGGTGGCTGCCTCCGCCGGGGAGCTGTTTTTT.

CDR3 sequence (DNA): TGTGCCAGCTCACCAAGGGAGCGGACTGAAGCTTTCTTT. Protein product: CASSPRERTEAFF. V gene TRBV18 combines with J gene TRBJ1-1; D not certain. Germline-derived CDR1 and CDR2 are KGHSH and LQKENI. Trimming took 2 bases from V and 5 from J, leaving 9 bases between them. The CDR3 sequence is 13 residues long.

The V call is TRBV28, the J call TRBJ1-2, with 9 bases that match TRBD1. There are 15 residues in the CDR3. V lost 7 bases and J lost 6; bases outside the gene matches: 12. The germline CDR1 and CDR2 sequences are MDHEN and SYDVKM. CDR3 sequence: CASTSGDRVIHGYTF. In DNA form, the CDR3 reads TGTGCCAGCACCTCGGGGGACAGGGTCATCCATGGCTACACCTTC.

The chain combines TRBV25-1 with TRBJ1-2; no reliable D call. Germline V CDR1 and CDR2: MGHDK, SYGVNS. Trimming took off 3 bases at V and 4 bases at J, with 12 bases between the two ends. CDR3 size: 14 residues. The CDR3 here is CASSEDWGVYGYTF. The CDR3 DNA is TGTGCCAGCAGTGAGGATTGGGGAGTCTATGGCTACACCTTC.

In its sample, this clone was seen once. The chain has TRBV30 and TRBJ1-6; D gene uncertain. The CDR3 sequence is 11 residues long. Trimming cost V 1 base and J 7 bases, with 2 bases left between them. Germline V gene sequence: CDR1 GTSNPN, CDR2 SVGIG (reference sequence). Here the CDR3 DNA reads TGTGCCTGGAGTGCGAATTCACCCCTCCACTTT. It yields the protein CAWSANSPLHF.

This chain joins TRBV30 and TRBJ2-7, with 10 bases that match TRBD2. The V segment lost 2 bases and the J segment 1 base; nucleotides outside the gene matches: 2. The germline V gene encodes CDR1 GTSNPN and CDR2 SVGIG (reference sequence). The CDR3 has 14 residues. The CDR3 DNA reads TGTGCCTGGAGTCCACTAGCGGGGTCCTACGAGCAGTACTTC. Amino acids: CAWSPLAGSYEQYF. The whole variable domain, remainder taken from reference TRBV30 and TRBJ2-7, is SQTIHQWPATLVQPVGSPLSLECTVEGTSNPNLYWYRQAAGRGLQLLFYSVGIGQISSEVPQNLSASRPQDRQFILSSKKLLLSDSGFYLCAWSPLAGSYEQYFGPGTRLTVT.

This clone was seen only once. The rearrangement links TRBV7-9 to TRBJ1-3; D is undetermined. This CDR3 comprises 13 residues. Trimming pared 8 bases from V and 0 bases from J, leaving 8 bases between. CDR1 is SEHNR and CDR2 is FQNEAQ in the germline V gene (reference sequence). CDR3: CASALSSGNTIYF. CDR3 coding DNA: TGTGCCAGCGCCTTGAGCTCTGGAAACACCATATATTTT. Drawing the rest from reference TRBV7-9 and TRBJ1-3, the complete variable domain is DTGVSQNPRHKITKRGQNVTFRCDPISEHNRLYWYRQTLGQGPEFLTYFQNEAQLEKSRLLSDRFSAERPKGSFSTLEIQRTEQGDSAMYLCASALSSGNTIYFGEGSWLTVV.